The clone carrying this T cell receptor beta chain was detected a few times. The antigen remains undetermined. Other DNA sequences in this specimen translate into the identical CDR3. Expressed TCRB transcripts got sequenced, as all isolated RNA was reverse transcribed. TCRdb's copy holds only in-frame clones and misses some; the assay was immunoSEQ multiplex PCR. Of hundreds of thousands of clones listed, 13% are singletons. This entry comes from a study of beta chain features in type 1 diabetes. Background on the study: Sorted cells numbering around 100,000,000 were examined across all samples. Study-level results: Type 1 diabetes patients had moderately but significantly shorter TCRB CDR3s in all four CD4+ subsets. The similarity of naive, central memory and Treg TCRB repertoires appeared greater among patients than among healthy donors. A potential influence of HLA type upon TCRB rearrangement remained unresolved herein.

The purity of all sorted populations exceeded 98%. Germline V gene data show CDR1 as KGHSH and CDR2 as LQKENI. This CDR3 spans 14 amino acids. After removal of 1 base from V and 8 bases from J, the junction contained 0 bases not matched to a gene. Sample: naive CD4+ T cells from blood. The gene calls are TRBV18 and TRBJ1-6; 9 nucleotides match TRBD1. The receptor's source is a man in his late teens or twenties with type 1 diabetes. This CDR3 is CASSPRDRDSPLHF. The DNA for the CDR3 is TGTGCCAGCTCACCACGGGACAGGGATTCACCCCTCCACTTT.